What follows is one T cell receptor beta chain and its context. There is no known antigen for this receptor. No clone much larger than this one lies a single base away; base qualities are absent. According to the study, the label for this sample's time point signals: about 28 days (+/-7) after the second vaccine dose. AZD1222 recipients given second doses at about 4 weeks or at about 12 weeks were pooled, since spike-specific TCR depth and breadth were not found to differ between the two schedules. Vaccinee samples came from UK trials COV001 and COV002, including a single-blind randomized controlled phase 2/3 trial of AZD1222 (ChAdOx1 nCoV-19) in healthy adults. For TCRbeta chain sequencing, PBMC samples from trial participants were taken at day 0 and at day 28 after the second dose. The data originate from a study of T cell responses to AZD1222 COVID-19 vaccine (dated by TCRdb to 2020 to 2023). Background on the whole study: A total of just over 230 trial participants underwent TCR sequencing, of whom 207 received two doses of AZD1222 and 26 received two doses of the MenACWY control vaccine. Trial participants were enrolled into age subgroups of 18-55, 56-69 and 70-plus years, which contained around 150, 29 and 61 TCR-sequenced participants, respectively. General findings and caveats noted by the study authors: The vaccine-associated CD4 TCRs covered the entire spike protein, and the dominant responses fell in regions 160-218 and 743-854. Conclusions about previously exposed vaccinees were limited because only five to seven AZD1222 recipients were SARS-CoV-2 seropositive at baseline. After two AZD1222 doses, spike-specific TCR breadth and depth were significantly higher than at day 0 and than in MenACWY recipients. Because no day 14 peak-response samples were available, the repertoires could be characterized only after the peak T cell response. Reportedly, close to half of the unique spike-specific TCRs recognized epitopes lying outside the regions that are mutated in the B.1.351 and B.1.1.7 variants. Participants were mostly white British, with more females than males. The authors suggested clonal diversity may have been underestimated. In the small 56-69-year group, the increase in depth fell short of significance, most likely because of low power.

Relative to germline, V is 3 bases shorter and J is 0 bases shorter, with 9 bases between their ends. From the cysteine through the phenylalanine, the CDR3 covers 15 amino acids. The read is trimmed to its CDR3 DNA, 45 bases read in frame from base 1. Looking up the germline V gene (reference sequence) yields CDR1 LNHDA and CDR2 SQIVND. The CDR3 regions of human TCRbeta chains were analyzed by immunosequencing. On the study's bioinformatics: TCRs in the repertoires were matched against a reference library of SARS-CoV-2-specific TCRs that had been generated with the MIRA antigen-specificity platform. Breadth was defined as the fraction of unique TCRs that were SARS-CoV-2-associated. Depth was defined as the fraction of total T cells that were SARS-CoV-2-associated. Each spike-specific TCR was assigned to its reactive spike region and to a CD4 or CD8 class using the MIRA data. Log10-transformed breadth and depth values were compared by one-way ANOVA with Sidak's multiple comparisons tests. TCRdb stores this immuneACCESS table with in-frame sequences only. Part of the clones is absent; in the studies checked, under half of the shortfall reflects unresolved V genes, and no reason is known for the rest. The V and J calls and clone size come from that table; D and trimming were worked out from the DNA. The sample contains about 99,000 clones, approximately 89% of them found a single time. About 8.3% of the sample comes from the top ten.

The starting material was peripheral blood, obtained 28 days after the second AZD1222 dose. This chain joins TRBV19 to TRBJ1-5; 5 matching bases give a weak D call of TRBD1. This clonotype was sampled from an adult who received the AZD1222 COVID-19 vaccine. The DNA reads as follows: TGTGCCAGTAGTATGACAGCGTATAGCAATCAGCCCCAGCATTTT. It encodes CASSMTAYSNQPQHF. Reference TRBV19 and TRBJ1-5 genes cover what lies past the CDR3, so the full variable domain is DGGITQSPKYLFRKEGQNVTLSCEQNLNHDAMYWYRQDPGQGLRLIYYSQIVNDFQKGDIAEGYSVSREKKESFPLTVTSAQKNPTAFYLCASSMTAYSNQPQHFGDGTRLSIL.